What follows describes a single T cell receptor beta chain. The data belong to a study of graft-versus-host responses after intestinal transplantation. Generated by immunoSEQ multiplex PCR, the TCRdb table keeps only in-frame clones and is missing some. In the table there are 45,000 to 50,000 clones, 90% to 95% of which are singletons. Germline loops: CDR1 LNHDA, CDR2 SQIVND (reference sequence). CDR3 length equals 13 residues. The V and J ends lost 7 bases and 6 bases, in that order; junction bases with no gene match: 8. The specimen was PBMCs, collected 750 to 850 days after a first intestinal transplant, on the day of a second. This TCR was recovered from a human patient who received an intestinal transplant, so some T cells may come from the graft donor. The chain couples TRBV19 to TRBJ1-2, with 7 bases that match TRBD1. The DNA of the CDR3 is TGTGCCAGTAAGGGGGCGGTCAGCGATGGCTACACCTTC. This codes for CASKGAVSDGYTF.